The 30 T cell receptor beta chains given below trace back to one sample, sequenced in a study of Graves' ophthalmopathy and Graves' hyperthyroidism. Using RNA transcripts, the TCR beta CDR3 regions were amplified. RT-PCR with HTBI primers came first, then second-round multiplex PCR. One entry per CDR3 protein, called by TCRdb with MiXCR from the multiplex PCR reads. There are 300,000 to 400,000 distinct CDR3 sequences in the sample; about a sixth occur only once, and roughly 2.4% lies in the top ten. Sequencing was performed on peripheral blood. The source of these receptors is an adult woman with stable Graves' hyperthyroidism.

The table lists this clonotype with many counts. V is TRBV18 and J is TRBJ1-2; D is uncertain. Germline values: CDR1 KGHSH, CDR2 LQKENI. The germline V and J ends were trimmed by 1 base and 1 base, with 4 bases remaining between them. The CDR3 spans 13 residues. The CDR3 reads CASSPQSNYGYTF. CDR3 sequence (DNA): TGTGCCAGCTCACCACAGAGTAACTATGGCTACACCTTC.

The sample holds many counts of this clonotype. CDR3 sequence (DNA): TGTGCCTGGAGTCGTACGGCCCTCAGGGAGCAGTACTTC. Its translation: CAWSRTALREQYF. The V gene is TRBV30, the J gene TRBJ2-7, with D hard to call. Per the germline V gene, CDR1 is GTSNPN and CDR2 is SVGIG (reference sequence). The CDR3 is 13 amino acids. Between the trimmed V and J ends, which lost 2 bases and 7 bases, there was a span of 15 bases.

This clonotype was detected many times. The chain joins TRBV11-1 to TRBJ2-2, with D perhaps TRBD2 (5 bases). CDR1 and CDR2 from the germline V gene are SGHAT and FQDESV (reference sequence). The germline V and J ends were trimmed by 1 base and 4 bases, with 19 bases remaining between them. CDR3 size: 18 residues. The CDR3 is CASSLGGMRRFSTGELFF. The CDR3, as DNA: TGTGCCAGCAGCTTAGGAGGGATGCGGCGCTTTAGCACCGGGGAGCTGTTTTTT.

This clonotype was detected many times. The J gene is TRBJ1-2, the V gene TRBV19, with a tentative D call TRBD1 (5 bases). Germline lookup yields CDR1 LNHDA and CDR2 SQIVND (reference sequence). The CDR3 loop spans 14 amino acids. V was pared by 1 base and J by 4 bases, with 10 bases between. For the CDR3, the DNA is TGTGCCAGTAGTATAGCCTCCGACAGCTATGGCTACACCTTC. Encoded protein: CASSIASDSYGYTF.

This clonotype was recorded many times. J is TRBJ1-2 and V is TRBV6-1; a weak D match, TRBD1 (6 bases). The CDR3 extends over 14 amino acids. The germline V gene encodes CDR1 MNHNS and CDR2 SASEGT. Trimming shortened V by 1 base and J by 5 bases, and 11 bases separated the two germline ends. CDR3 nucleotides: TGTGCCAGCAGTGAAGGAGGACAGTTATATGGCTACACCTTC. Translation gives CASSEGGQLYGYTF.

A few counts support this clonotype. This rearrangement joins TRBV29-1 to TRBJ2-1, with TRBD2 matching 10 bases. There are 16 residues in the CDR3. The germline gives CDR1 SQVTM, CDR2 ANQGSEA. V gave up 5 bases and J gave up 3 bases; unmatched junction bases: 10. The chain's CDR3 is CSVISRERGGYNEQFF. DNA of the CDR3: TGCAGCGTTATATCGCGGGAGCGGGGGGGCTACAATGAGCAGTTCTTC.

This clonotype was seen many times. V usage is TRBV7-2 and J usage is TRBJ2-7, with TRBD2 as a possible D gene (6 bases). V gave up 1 base and J gave up 3 bases, with 10 bases separating them. This CDR3 has 14 amino acids. Germline V gene lookup returns CDR1 SGHTA and CDR2 FQGNSA. This chain's CDR3 is CASSLEAGGYEQYF. In DNA form, the CDR3 reads TGTGCCAGCAGCTTAGAGGCCGGGGGCTACGAGCAGTACTTC.

Of note for this clonotype: A much larger clone lies one base from this, so it may be a read error. This rearrangement joins TRBV2 to TRBJ2-5, with 8 bases fitting TRBD1. Germline CDR1 reads SNHLY; CDR2 reads FYNNEI. This CDR3 is 14 amino acids long. The CDR3 loop reads CASNRQGRRETKYF. The CDR3 DNA sequence: TGTGCCAGCAACAGACAGGGGAGGCGAGAGACCAAGTACTTC.

CDR3 in amino acids: CSVERDDQETQYF. DNA of the CDR3: TGCAGCGTGGAGAGGGACGATCAAGAGACCCAGTACTTC. The chain combines TRBV29-1 with TRBJ2-5; D is tentatively TRBD1 or TRBD2 (5 bases each). The CDR3 consists of 13 residues. The ends were cut back, 6 bases at V and 2 bases at J, with 13 bases in the middle. Germline assignment: CDR1 SQVTM and CDR2 ANQGSEA.

This clonotype was detected many times. The chain is built from TRBV2 and TRBJ2-5; 13 bases agree with TRBD2. The CDR3 spans 16 residues. Germline assignment: CDR1 SNHLY and CDR2 FYNNEI. V shed 5 bases, J shed 5 bases, and the junction held 8 bases outside the gene matches. The chain's CDR3 is CASSRTSGSPKETQYF. DNA for the CDR3: TGTGCCAGCAGTAGGACTAGCGGGAGCCCGAAGGAGACCCAGTACTTC. Variable domain in full (rest from reference TRBV2 and TRBJ2-5): EPEVTQTPSHQVTQMGQEVILRCVPISNHLYFYWYRQILGQKVEFLVSFYNNEISEKSEIFDDQFSVERPDGSNFTLKIRSTKLEDSAMYFCASSRTSGSPKETQYFGPGTRLLVL.

This clonotype occurred many times. This sequence joins TRBV10-3 and TRBJ2-7; 9 bases are a match to TRBD1. Germline loops: CDR1 ENHRY, CDR2 SYGVKD. V gave up 10 bases and J gave up 4 bases; unmatched junction bases: 2. The CDR3 runs 11 residues. The CDR3 coding sequence is TGTGCCACACAGGGGGCTTACGAGCAGTACTTC. This sequence encodes CATQGAYEQYF.

This clonotype was recorded at least ten times. This chain connects TRBV6-5 to TRBJ1-2; D is perhaps TRBD1 (6 bases). In germline, CDR1 is MNHEY, CDR2 SVGAGI. V was cut by 6 bases and J by 8 bases, with 16 bases left in between. This CDR3 spans 13 amino acids. The DNA for the CDR3 is TGTGCCAGCAGAGTAACAGGGCGGGGCGGCTACACCTTC. Protein product: CASRVTGRGGYTF.

The CDR3 bases are TGTGCCAGCAGGGCGTCAGGCTATAGCAATCAGCCCCAGCATTTT. Translation gives CASRASGYSNQPQHF. The chain employs TRBV12-3 or TRBV12-4 and TRBJ1-5; D remains unclear. Trimming cost V 6 bases and J 0 bases, with 12 bases left between them. This CDR3 has 15 residues.

This clonotype has a count of ten or more. This chain joins TRBV5-1 and TRBJ1-1, with 8 bases aligning to TRBD1. CDR3 length: 15 amino acids. V lost 6 bases, J lost 5 bases, and 12 bases stayed unmatched. Germline-derived CDR1 and CDR2 are SGHRS and YFSETQ. Here the CDR3 reads CASNERQGLLTEAFF. CDR3 coding DNA: TGCGCCAGCAACGAAAGACAGGGGCTTTTGACTGAAGCTTTCTTT.

This clonotype was observed at least ten times. The rearrangement links TRBV12-3 or TRBV12-4 to TRBJ2-7; D unclear. V was pared by 6 bases and J by 1 base, with 10 bases between. This CDR3 comprises 13 residues. The CDR3 region has the DNA TGTGCCAGCAGACTTGATCCTTCCTACGAGCAGTACTTC. It specifies CASRLDPSYEQYF.

In the case of this clonotype: A much larger clone differs from this one at a single base, so this may be a read error. The chain links TRBV28 to TRBJ2-7; no clear D. Germline CDR1 reads MDHEN; CDR2 reads SYDVKM. The CDR3 contains 14 residues. DNA of the CDR3: TGTGCCAGCAGTTTAGGGGTCACCCCCTACGATCAGTACTTC. Its protein product is CASSLGVTPYDQYF.

This chain connects TRBV7-2 to TRBJ2-7; D remains unclear. The CDR3 covers 14 residues. Germline V CDR1 and CDR2: SGHTA, FQGNSA. The ends were cut back, 2 bases at V and 4 bases at J, with 12 bases in the middle. CDR3: CASSLNLRWYEQYF. In nucleotides, the CDR3 is TGTGCCAGCAGCTTAAACCTCCGGTGGTACGAGCAGTACTTC.

This clonotype was seen many times. The rearrangement uses TRBV7-3 and TRBJ2-2; perhaps TRBD2 as D (5 bases). V shed 5 bases and J shed 7 bases, with 14 bases lying between them. CDR1 is SGHTA, CDR2 FQGTGA, per germline. CDR3 length: 14 residues. The CDR3, as DNA: TGTGCCAGCAGCGCAGCGGTGGGCGGCGGGGAGCTGTTTTTT. Protein: CASSAAVGGGELFF.

This clonotype came up many times. The genes are TRBV7-8 and TRBJ2-5, with no clear D. From germline, CDR1 is SGHVS and CDR2 FQNEAQ. V lost 5 bases and J 4 bases, leaving 14 bases between the germline ends. The CDR3 spans 14 residues. The CDR3 DNA reads TGTGCCAGCAGCCCCCGCGAGTCAGTAGAGACCCAGTACTTC. Translating it yields CASSPRESVETQYF.

The sample holds many counts of this clonotype. The chain couples TRBV6-1 to TRBJ2-2, with 7 nucleotides matching TRBD2. There are 18 residues in the CDR3. The germline CDR1 and CDR2 sequences are MNHNS and SASEGT. Unmatched junction bases numbered 15, after V lost 2 bases and J lost 6 bases. The DNA for the CDR3 is TGTGCCAGCAGTGAATTCCTACTGACTAGCCGCCCCGCCGGGGAGCTGTTTTTT. Translated: CASSEFLLTSRPAGELFF.

Worth noting for this clonotype: Possible read error: a much larger clone is one base away. The conserved closing phenylalanine or tryptophan is absent in this CDR3, likely reflecting a read error. The CDR3: CASSDGSGRLFL. DNA of the CDR3: TGTGCCAGCAGTGATGGTAGCGGGAGGCTGTTTTTG. The chain employs TRBV2 and TRBJ2-2, with 9 bases fitting TRBD2. The CDR3 runs to 12 residues. V gave up 3 bases and J gave up 13 bases; unmatched junction bases: 3. Germline V gives CDR1 SNHLY, CDR2 FYNNEI.

Of note for this clonotype: A much bigger clone sits one base away, suggesting this may be a read error. This chain links TRBV12-3 or TRBV12-4 with TRBJ2-3; D call uncertain. The CDR3 has 14 amino acids. V dropped 7 bases and J dropped 3 bases, with 14 bases sitting between them. DNA for the CDR3: TGTGCCAGCACCGATAGCAGGAGAACAGATACGCAGTATTTT. Protein product: CASTDSRRTDTQYF.

The rearrangement joins TRBV2 to TRBJ1-2; 8 bases fit TRBD1. Germline V CDR1 and CDR2: SNHLY, FYNNEI. CDR3 size: 14 residues. Trimming cost V 4 bases and J 8 bases; bases outside gene matches: 9. The CDR3 region is CASSAGQGPDGYTF. The CDR3 DNA follows: TGTGCCAGCAGTGCCGGACAGGGCCCTGACGGCTACACCTTC. Looking up the rest from reference TRBV2 and TRBJ1-2 gives the full variable domain: EPEVTQTPSHQVTQMGQEVILRCVPISNHLYFYWYRQILGQKVEFLVSFYNNEISEKSEIFDDQFSVERPDGSNFTLKIRSTKLEDSAMYFCASSAGQGPDGYTFGSGTRLTVV.

V usage is TRBV28 and J usage is TRBJ2-5; D unclear. Trimming removed 6 bases at V and 1 base at J, with 12 bases between. The CDR3 contains 14 residues. Germline CDR1 is MDHEN and CDR2 is SYDVKM. The CDR3 DNA is TGTGCCAGCAGCCCCACAAGATTCCAAGAGACCCAGTACTTC. Its protein product is CASSPTRFQETQYF.

This clonotype has a handful of counts. This chain connects TRBV11-2 to TRBJ2-5; 16 bases agree with TRBD2. The CDR3 sequence is 16 residues long. CDR1 and CDR2 (germline): SGHAT, FQNNGV. V was clipped by 6 bases and J by 2 bases; unmatched bases: 3. CDR3 in amino acids: CASSQGLAGGQETQYF. The CDR3 region has the DNA TGTGCCAGCAGTCAGGGACTAGCGGGGGGGCAAGAGACCCAGTACTTC.

V usage is TRBV6-2 or TRBV6-3 and J usage is TRBJ1-1; D might be TRBD1 (5 bases). V was cut by 5 bases and J by 10 bases, with 14 bases left in between. CDR1 and CDR2 (germline): MNHEY, SVGEGT. The CDR3 loop spans 12 amino acids. CDR3 residues: CASSRIRGVAFF. In DNA, the CDR3 is TGTGCCAGCAGTAGGATTCGAGGGGTAGCTTTCTTT.

At least ten counts were recorded for this clonotype. The rearrangement joins TRBV6-1 to TRBJ1-6; 9 nucleotides match TRBD1. Trimming took 10 bases from V and 5 from J; bases not matched to a gene: 12. Germline values: CDR1 MNHNS, CDR2 SASEGT. This CDR3 has 16 amino acids. This CDR3 reads CANRTSQGADNSPLHF. The CDR3 bases are TGTGCCAACAGGACGTCACAGGGGGCTGATAATTCACCCCTCCACTTT.

J is TRBJ1-2 and V is TRBV12-3 or TRBV12-4; D is perhaps TRBD1 (5 bases). The CDR3 extends over 14 amino acids. The V and J ends lost 3 bases and 6 bases respectively, with 14 bases between them. The CDR3 protein is CASSLGLPVHGYTF. The CDR3 DNA follows: TGTGCCAGCAGTTTGGGGCTACCGGTGCATGGCTACACCTTC.

This clonotype was counted many times. V and J are TRBV19 and TRBJ2-2; D may match TRBD1 or TRBD2 (5 bases each). This CDR3 region has 18 residues. The germline V gene encodes CDR1 LNHDA and CDR2 SQIVND (reference sequence). V was trimmed by 6 bases and J by 5 bases, leaving 25 bases between them. CDR3 sequence: CASSRFASGTERTGELFF. CDR3 sequence (DNA): TGTGCCAGTAGCAGATTCGCCTCCGGGACCGAGAGGACCGGGGAGCTGTTTTTT.

The gene calls are TRBV27 and TRBJ2-7; 7 bases agree with TRBD1. CDR3 length equals 13 residues. The V and J ends lost 7 bases and 3 bases, in that order; junction bases with no gene match: 6. Germline V gene sequence: CDR1 MNHEY, CDR2 SMNVEV (reference sequence). CDR3 amino acids: CASNDREGYEQYF. CDR3 in DNA: TGTGCCAGCAATGACAGGGAAGGCTACGAGCAGTACTTC.